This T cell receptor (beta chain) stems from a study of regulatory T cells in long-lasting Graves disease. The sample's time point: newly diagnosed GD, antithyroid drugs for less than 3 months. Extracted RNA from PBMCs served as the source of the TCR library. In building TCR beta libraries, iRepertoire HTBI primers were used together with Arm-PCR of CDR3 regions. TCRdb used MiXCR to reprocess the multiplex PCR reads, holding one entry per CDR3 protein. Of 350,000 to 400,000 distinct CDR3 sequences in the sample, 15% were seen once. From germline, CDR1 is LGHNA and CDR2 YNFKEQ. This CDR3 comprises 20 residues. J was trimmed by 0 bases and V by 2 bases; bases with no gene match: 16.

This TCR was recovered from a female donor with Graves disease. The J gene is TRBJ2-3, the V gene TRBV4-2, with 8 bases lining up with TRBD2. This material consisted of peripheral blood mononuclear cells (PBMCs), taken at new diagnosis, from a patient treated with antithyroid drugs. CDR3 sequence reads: CASSQRGIRGGTASTDTQYF. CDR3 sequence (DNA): TGTGCCAGCAGCCAACGAGGGATTCGGGGGGGGACCGCTAGCACAGATACGCAGTATTTT.